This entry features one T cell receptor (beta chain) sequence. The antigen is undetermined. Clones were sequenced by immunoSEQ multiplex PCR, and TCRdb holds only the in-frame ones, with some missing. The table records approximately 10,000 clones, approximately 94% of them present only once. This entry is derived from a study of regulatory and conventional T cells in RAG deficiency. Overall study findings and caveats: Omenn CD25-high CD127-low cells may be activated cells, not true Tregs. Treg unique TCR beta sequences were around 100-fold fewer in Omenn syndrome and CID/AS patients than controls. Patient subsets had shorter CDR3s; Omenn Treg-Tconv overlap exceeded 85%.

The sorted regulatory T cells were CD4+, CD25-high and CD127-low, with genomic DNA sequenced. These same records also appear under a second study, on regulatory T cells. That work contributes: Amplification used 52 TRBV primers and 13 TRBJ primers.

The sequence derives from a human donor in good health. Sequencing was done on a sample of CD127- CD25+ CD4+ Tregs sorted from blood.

The CDR3 DNA reads TGTGCCAGCAAGCGGGTAGGCAAAAACATTCAGTACTTC. It is translated as CASKRVGKNIQYF. This chain uses TRBV6-1 with TRBJ2-4, with D possibly matching TRBD2 (6 bases). The germline CDR1 and CDR2 sequences are MNHNS and SASEGT. The germline V and J ends were trimmed by 7 bases and 3 bases, with 10 bases remaining between them. The CDR3 covers 13 residues.